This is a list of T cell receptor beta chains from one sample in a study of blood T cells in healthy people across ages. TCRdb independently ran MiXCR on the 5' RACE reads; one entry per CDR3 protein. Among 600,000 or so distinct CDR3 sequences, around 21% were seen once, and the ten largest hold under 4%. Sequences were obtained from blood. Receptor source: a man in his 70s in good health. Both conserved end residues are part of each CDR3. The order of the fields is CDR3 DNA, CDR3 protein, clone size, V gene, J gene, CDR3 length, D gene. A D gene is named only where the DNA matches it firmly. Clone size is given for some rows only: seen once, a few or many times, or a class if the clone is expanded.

TGCAGTGCTAGAGTTGGGGACCATACGCAGTATTTT	CSARVGDHTQYF	few	TRBV20-1	TRBJ2-3	12	.
TGTGCCAGCAGCTTAAGTAGAACTAGCAATGAGCAGTTCTTC	CASSLSRTSNEQFF	few	TRBV7-2	TRBJ2-1	14	.
TGTGCCAGCAGCTTCGTCAGGGGCCGCAGCACAGATACGCAGTATTTT	CASSFVRGRSTDTQYF	many	TRBV5-6	TRBJ2-3	16	.
TGTGCCACCAGTGATCGTGGGACAGGGCGAGAACATGAGCAGTTCTTC	CATSDRGTGREHEQFF	few	TRBV24-1	TRBJ2-1	16	TRBD1
TGTGCCAGCAGCTTAACGACTCTCATGAGGACAGATACGCAGTATTTT	CASSLTTLMRTDTQYF	few	TRBV7-3	TRBJ2-3	16	.
TGTGCCAGCAGTTTGGAAAGGCCATCAAACTATGGCTACACCTTC	CASSLERPSNYGYTF	few	TRBV28	TRBJ1-2	15	.
TGCAGCGTCGTACCGGGACCGAACACCGGAGAGCTGTTTTTT	CSVVPGPNTGELFF	.	TRBV29-1	TRBJ2-2	14	.
TGTGCCATCAGGGACACAGCTTACGAGCAGTACTTC	CAIRDTAYEQYF	few	TRBV10-3	TRBJ2-7	12	.
TGCGCCAGCAGCCCGACAGGGGGTTTGAAAGAGACCCAGTACTTC	CASSPTGGLKETQYF	.	TRBV5-1	TRBJ2-5	15	TRBD1
TGCGCCAGCAGCACCGGGACTAGCGGGAGTTATGAGCGGTTCTTC	CASSTGTSGSYERFF	.	TRBV5-1	TRBJ2-5	15	TRBD2
TGTGCCAGCAGAAAGGCGAGACTAGCGGGAGAAGGCACCGGGGAGCTGTTTTTT	CASRKARLAGEGTGELFF	.	TRBV7-9	TRBJ2-2	18	TRBD2
TGTGCCAGCAGGGATCGTGGGGACCCAAATGAGGAGACCCAGTACTTC	CASRDRGDPNEETQYF	.	TRBV11-2	TRBJ2-5	16	.
TGTGCCAGCAGCCAGGAGACTGGGATTAGCGAGCAGTACTTC	CASSQETGISEQYF	.	TRBV9	TRBJ2-7	14	.
TGTGCCAGCAGTGAAGGAACCGTCAGCTCCTACGAGCAGTACTTC	CASSEGTVSSYEQYF	few	TRBV6-1	TRBJ2-7	15	.
TGCAGTGCTACCCCCGGGACAGCGTACAATGAGCAGTTCTTC	CSATPGTAYNEQFF	.	TRBV20-1	TRBJ2-1	14	TRBD1
TGCGCCAGCAGCCAGGATCTAGACAGGGGGCTGTCACCCCTCCACTTT	CASSQDLDRGLSPLHF	few	TRBV4-3	TRBJ1-6	16	TRBD1
TGTGCCAGCAGTGAAGTGTGGAGGGTCGATGAGCAGTTCTTC	CASSEVWRVDEQFF	.	TRBV6-1	TRBJ2-1	14	.
TGTGCCACCAGCAGAGTACCCCTACCTAGCGGCATCCGGACCCAGTACTTC	CATSRVPLPSGIRTQYF	few	TRBV15	TRBJ2-5	17	TRBD2
TGCGCCAGCAGCTTGGCACAGGACCTCTACGAGCAGTACTTC	CASSLAQDLYEQYF	many	TRBV5-1	TRBJ2-7	14	.
TGCAGTGCCCCGAGGCGGCAGGGGGCCGGGGAGCTGTTTTTT	CSAPRRQGAGELFF	few	TRBV20-1	TRBJ2-2	14	TRBD1
TGTGCCACCAGTGACCCGCAGGGGGCGGGGGACATTCAGTACTTC	CATSDPQGAGDIQYF	few	TRBV24-1	TRBJ2-4	15	.
TGTGCCAGCAGCTTAGTTTCTTCCAGGGCCGATGAGCAGTTCTTC	CASSLVSSRADEQFF	.	TRBV7-2	TRBJ2-1	15	.
TGTGCCAGCAGTCGTCGGGACTATGAGCAGTTCTTC	CASSRRDYEQFF	few	TRBV9	TRBJ2-1	12	.
TGTGCCAGCCACAGCGAGGGACAGGGGGCTCACGAGCAGTACTTC	CASHSEGQGAHEQYF	few	TRBV28	TRBJ2-7	15	TRBD1
TGTGCCAGCACCCAAGGACGGATTAACATTCAGTACTTC	CASTQGRINIQYF	few	TRBV28	TRBJ2-4	13	.
TGCGCCAGCAGCCAAAGGGAGGGGGGCGACATTCAGTACTTC	CASSQREGGDIQYF	.	TRBV4-1	TRBJ2-4	14	.
TGTGCCAGCAGCTTTCTAGCGGGAGTGGAAGAGACCCAGTACTTC	CASSFLAGVEETQYF	many	TRBV7-2	TRBJ2-5	15	TRBD2
TGCGCCAGCAGCATTAGGACAGATGGCTATGGCTACACCTTC	CASSIRTDGYGYTF	.	TRBV5-1	TRBJ1-2	14	.
TGTGCCAGCAGTCGGACTAGCGGGAGGCACAAGCAGTACTTC	CASSRTSGRHKQYF	few	TRBV6-6	TRBJ2-5	14	TRBD2
TGCAGTGCTCCCGGACAAGATAATGAAAAACTGTTTTTT	CSAPGQDNEKLFF	few	TRBV20-1	TRBJ1-4	13	.
TGTGCCAGCAGCACCTATCCGGGACAGAAAAACTATGGCTACACCTTC	CASSTYPGQKNYGYTF	.	TRBV7-9	TRBJ1-2	16	TRBD1
TGTGCCAGCAGCCAAAGAGACTCCGTGGTGTTTTTT	CASSQRDSVVFF	.	TRBV3-1	TRBJ1-4	12	.
TGTGCCAGCAGCTTGGAGCGGCTCTACGAGCAGTACTTC	CASSLERLYEQYF	few	TRBV5-6	TRBJ2-7	13	.